The 2 T cell receptor beta chains below all came from one sample that was sequenced in a study of OX40 agonist ivuxolimab in advanced cancers. The protocol was immunoSEQ multiplex PCR, while the TCRdb copy is restricted to in-frame clones and leaves out a portion. The table lists around 82,000 clones, less than 90% of them singletons. The material sequenced was CD4+ or CD8+ T cells sorted from blood, taken in a trial of the OX40 agonist ivuxolimab. The source of these receptors is an adult with an advanced solid tumor such as melanoma, head and neck, liver or kidney cancer.

This clone has a single count. The chain has TRBV27 and TRBJ2-7, with D possibly being TRBD1 (6 bases). The CDR3 loop spans 13 amino acids. With 2 bases removed from V and 6 bases from J, the gap between germline ends came to 11 bases. Germline assignment: CDR1 MNHEY and CDR2 SMNVEV (reference sequence). CDR3 nucleotide sequence: TGTGCCAGCAGTTTAGGGGGCTCGAGCGAGCAGTACTTC. Its protein is CASSLGGSSEQYF.

The V gene is TRBV14, the J gene TRBJ2-3, with D perhaps TRBD2 (6 bases). This CDR3 is 16 amino acids long. The V end was cut by 1 base, the J end by 0 bases, with 11 bases between. Germline CDR1 reads SGHDN; CDR2 reads FVKESK. This CDR3 is CASSQVTGASTDTQYF. The CDR3 nucleotides are TGTGCCAGCAGCCAAGTTACGGGAGCTAGCACAGATACGCAGTATTTT.